Shown below are 6 T cell receptor beta chains from a single sample sequenced in a study of OX40 agonist ivuxolimab in advanced cancers. This table comes from immunoSEQ multiplex PCR, and its TCRdb copy is limited to in-frame clones, with some not included. The table records tens of thousands of clones, 91% of them present only once. The sequenced sample was CD4+ or CD8+ T cells sorted from blood, obtained in a trial of the OX40 agonist ivuxolimab. These receptors all stem from an adult with an advanced solid tumor such as melanoma, head and neck, liver or kidney cancer.

The chain has TRBV30 and TRBJ2-3; TRBD2 is a possible D gene (6 bases). From germline, CDR1 is GTSNPN and CDR2 SVGIG (reference sequence). Trimming cost V 7 bases and J 0 bases, with 14 bases left between them. This CDR3 has 14 residues. CDR3 residues: CALARAGSTDTQYF. The CDR3 nucleotides read TGTGCCTTGGCCAGGGCGGGGAGCACAGATACGCAGTATTTT.

The genes are TRBV13 and TRBJ2-3; 10 bases are shared with TRBD2. After removal of 3 bases from V and 3 bases from J, the junction contained 12 bases not matched to a gene. Looked up from germline, CDR1 is PRHDT and CDR2 is FYEKMQ (reference sequence). This CDR3 has 18 amino acids. CDR3 DNA sequence: TGTGCCAGCAGCTTTACAACAGCGGGAGGGCCCTCAACAGATACGCAGTATTTT. Translating gives CASSFTTAGGPSTDTQYF.

V is TRBV11-3 and J is TRBJ2-3, with TRBD2 matching 11 bases. Germline V gene data show CDR1 as SGHNT and CDR2 as YENEEA. The ends lost 5 bases at V and 2 bases at J; junction bases unmatched: 9. The CDR3 runs 17 residues. The CDR3 nucleotides are TGTGCCAGCAGCCCCCCTAGCGGGAGGTTATCCACAGATACGCAGTATTTT. Protein sequence: CASSPPSGRLSTDTQYF.

This chain joins TRBV25-1 and TRBJ2-1, with D perhaps TRBD1 (7 bases). This CDR3 region has 18 residues. V lost 3 bases and J lost 6, with 24 bases in between. CDR1 and CDR2 (germline): MGHDK, SYGVNS. CDR3 bases: TGTGCCAGCAGTGATCCGGCAGGGGGAGGAGAGGAGAGCAATGAGCAGTTCTTC. It yields the protein CASSDPAGGGEESNEQFF. Full variable domain (rest looked up from reference TRBV25-1 and TRBJ2-1): EADIYQTPRYLVIGTGKKITLECSQTMGHDKMYWYQQDPGMELHLIHYSYGVNSTEKGDLSSESTVSRIRTEHFPLTLESARPSHTSQYLCASSDPAGGGEESNEQFFGPGTRLTVL.

The chain is built from TRBV21-1 and TRBJ2-5; the D segment call TRBD2 is taken from the table without a DNA check. TRBV21-1 is a recognized pseudogene. This CDR3 comprises 14 residues. The CDR3 bases are TGTGCCAGCAGCCCCCTGACTAGCGATGAGACCCAGTACTTC. This encodes CASSPLTSDETQYF.

The CDR3 protein is CSVEDLWPGQGNPGANVLTF. The CDR3 bases are TGCAGCGTTGAAGATCTTTGGCCGGGACAGGGTAACCCTGGGGCCAACGTCCTGACTTTC. The V gene is TRBV29-1, the J gene TRBJ2-6, with TRBD1 identical over 9 bases. J lost 2 bases, V lost 0 bases, and 14 bases had no gene match. Germline V lookup: CDR1 SQVTM, CDR2 ANQGSEA. The CDR3 is 20 residues long.